This paragraph covers one TCR beta chain sequence. Sequencing used immunoSEQ multiplex PCR; TCRdb keeps in-frame clones, though not all of them. Here the sample spans about 110,000 clones, about 80% being singletons. This record belongs to a study of blood T cell repertoires in COVID-19. On the study more broadly: T cells, B-cell-depleted T cells, or PBMCs provided the cDNA or gDNA that served as material.

This CDR3 is 15 amino acids long. The junction had 4 bases not matched to a gene; V was cut back by 2 bases and J by 4 bases. From germline, CDR1 is SGHAT and CDR2 FQNNGV. This receptor was taken from a man between 70 and 80 years old with acute or convalescent COVID-19. This chain links TRBV11-2 with TRBJ2-1, with 8 bases aligning to TRBD2. Sample: peripheral blood. This CDR3 is CASSLSGLGYNEQFF. DNA for the CDR3: TGTGCCAGCAGCTTATCGGGACTAGGTTACAATGAGCAGTTCTTC.